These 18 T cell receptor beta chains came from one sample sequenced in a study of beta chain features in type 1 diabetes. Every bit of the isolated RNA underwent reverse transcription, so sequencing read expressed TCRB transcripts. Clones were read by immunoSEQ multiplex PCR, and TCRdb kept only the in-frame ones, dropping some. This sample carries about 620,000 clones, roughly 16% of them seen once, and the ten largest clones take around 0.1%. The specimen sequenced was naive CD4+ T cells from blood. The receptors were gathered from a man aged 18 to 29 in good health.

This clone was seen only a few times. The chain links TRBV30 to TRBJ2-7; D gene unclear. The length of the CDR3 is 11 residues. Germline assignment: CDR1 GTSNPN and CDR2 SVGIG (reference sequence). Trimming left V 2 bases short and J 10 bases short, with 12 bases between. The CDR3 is CAWSRAEEQYF. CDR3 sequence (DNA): TGTGCCTGGAGTAGGGCGGAAGAACAGTACTTC.

In DNA form, the CDR3 reads TGTGCCATCATGCTCACCGGGGAGCTGTTTTTT. Residues: CAIMLTGELFF. V is TRBV10-3 and J is TRBJ2-2; D is unresolved. CDR3 length equals 11 residues. The germline V gene encodes CDR1 ENHRY and CDR2 SYGVKD. Trimming removed 7 bases from V and 4 bases from J, with 4 bases in between.

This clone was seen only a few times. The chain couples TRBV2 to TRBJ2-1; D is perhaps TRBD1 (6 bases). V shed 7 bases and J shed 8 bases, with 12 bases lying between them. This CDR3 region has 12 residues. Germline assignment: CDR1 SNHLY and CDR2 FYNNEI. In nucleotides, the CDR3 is TGTGCCAGCATAGGGCAGGGGCATGAGCAGTTCTTC. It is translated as CASIGQGHEQFF. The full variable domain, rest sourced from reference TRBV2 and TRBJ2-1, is EPEVTQTPSHQVTQMGQEVILRCVPISNHLYFYWYRQILGQKVEFLVSFYNNEISEKSEIFDDQFSVERPDGSNFTLKIRSTKLEDSAMYFCASIGQGHEQFFGPGTRLTVL.

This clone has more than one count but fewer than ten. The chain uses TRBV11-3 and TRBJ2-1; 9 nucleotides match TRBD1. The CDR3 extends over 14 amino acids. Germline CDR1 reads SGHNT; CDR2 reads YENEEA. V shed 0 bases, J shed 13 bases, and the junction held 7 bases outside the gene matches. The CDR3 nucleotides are TGTGCCAGCAGCTTAGAAGGACAGGGGACCCGTCAGTTCTTC. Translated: CASSLEGQGTRQFF. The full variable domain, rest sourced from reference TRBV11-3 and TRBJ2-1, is EAGVVQSPRYKIIEKKQPVAFWCNPISGHNTLYWYLQNLGQGPELLIRYENEEAVDDSQLPKDRFSAERLKGVDSTLKIQPAELGDSAVYLCASSLEGQGTRQFFGPGTRLTVL.

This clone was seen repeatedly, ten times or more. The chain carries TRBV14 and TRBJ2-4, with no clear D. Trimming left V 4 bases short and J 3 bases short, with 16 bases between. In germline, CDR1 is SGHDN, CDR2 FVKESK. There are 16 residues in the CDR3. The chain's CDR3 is CASSLKGERSKNIQYF. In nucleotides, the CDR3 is TGTGCCAGCAGCCTAAAGGGTGAGAGGAGCAAAAACATTCAGTACTTC.

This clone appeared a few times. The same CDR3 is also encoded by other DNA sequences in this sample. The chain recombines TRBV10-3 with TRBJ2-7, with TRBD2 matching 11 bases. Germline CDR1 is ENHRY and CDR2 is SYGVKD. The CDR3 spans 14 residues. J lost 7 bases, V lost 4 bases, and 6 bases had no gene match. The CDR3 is CAISGGTSGLEQYF. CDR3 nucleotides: TGTGCCATCAGTGGTGGGACTAGCGGTTTAGAGCAGTACTTC.

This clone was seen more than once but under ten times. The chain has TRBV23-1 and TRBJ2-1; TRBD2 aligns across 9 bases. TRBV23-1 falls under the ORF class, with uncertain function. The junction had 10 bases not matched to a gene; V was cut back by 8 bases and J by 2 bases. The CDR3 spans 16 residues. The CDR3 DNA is TGCGCCAGCTGGGTCGGGGTAGCGGGAGCCTACAATGAGCAGTTCTTC. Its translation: CASWVGVAGAYNEQFF.

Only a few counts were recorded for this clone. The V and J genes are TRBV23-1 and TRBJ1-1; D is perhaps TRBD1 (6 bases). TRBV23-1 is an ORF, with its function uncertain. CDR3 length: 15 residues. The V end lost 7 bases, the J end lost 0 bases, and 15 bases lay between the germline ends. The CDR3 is CASNPRGALNTEAFF. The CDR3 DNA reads TGCGCCAGCAACCCAAGGGGGGCCTTGAACACTGAAGCTTTCTTT.

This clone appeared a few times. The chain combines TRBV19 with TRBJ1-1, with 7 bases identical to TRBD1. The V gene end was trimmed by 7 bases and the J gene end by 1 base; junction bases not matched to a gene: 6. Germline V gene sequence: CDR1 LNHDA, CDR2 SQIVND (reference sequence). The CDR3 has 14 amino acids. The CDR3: CASKRGQENTEAFF. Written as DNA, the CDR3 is TGTGCCAGTAAGAGGGGGCAGGAGAACACTGAAGCTTTCTTT. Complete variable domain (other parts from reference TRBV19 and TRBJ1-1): DGGITQSPKYLFRKEGQNVTLSCEQNLNHDAMYWYRQDPGQGLRLIYYSQIVNDFQKGDIAEGYSVSREKKESFPLTVTSAQKNPTAFYLCASKRGQENTEAFFGQGTRLTVV.

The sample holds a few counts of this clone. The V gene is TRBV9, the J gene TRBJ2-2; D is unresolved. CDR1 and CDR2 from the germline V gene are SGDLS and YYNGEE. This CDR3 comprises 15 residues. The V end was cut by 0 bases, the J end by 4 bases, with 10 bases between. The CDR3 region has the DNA TGTGCCAGCAGCGTAGTTCGGGTAGGCACCGGGGAGCTGTTTTTT. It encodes CASSVVRVGTGELFF.

CDR3 sequence (DNA): TGTGCCAGTAGTGCCTGGACAACGGCAACGCAGTATTTT. Translated, it gives CASSAWTTATQYF. V is TRBV19 and J is TRBJ2-3; weak D call: TRBD1 (5 bases). The CDR3 is 13 residues long. CDR1 and CDR2 from the germline V gene are LNHDA and SQIVND (reference sequence). Trimming cost V 5 bases and J 9 bases, with 15 bases left between them. The full variable domain, its missing parts supplied by reference TRBV19 and TRBJ2-3, is DGGITQSPKYLFRKEGQNVTLSCEQNLNHDAMYWYRQDPGQGLRLIYYSQIVNDFQKGDIAEGYSVSREKKESFPLTVTSAQKNPTAFYLCASSAWTTATQYFGPGTRLTVL.

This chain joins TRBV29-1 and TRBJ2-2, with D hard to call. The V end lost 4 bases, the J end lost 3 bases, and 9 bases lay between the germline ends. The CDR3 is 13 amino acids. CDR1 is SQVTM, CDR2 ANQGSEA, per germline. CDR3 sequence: CSVVQFDTGELFF. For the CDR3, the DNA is TGCAGCGTTGTGCAGTTCGACACCGGGGAGCTGTTTTTT.

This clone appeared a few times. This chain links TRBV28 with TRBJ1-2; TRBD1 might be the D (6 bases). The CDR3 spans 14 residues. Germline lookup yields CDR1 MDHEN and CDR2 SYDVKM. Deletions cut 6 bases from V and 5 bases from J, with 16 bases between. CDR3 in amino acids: CASSPTDRGYGYTF. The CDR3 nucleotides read TGTGCCAGCAGCCCTACGGATAGGGGGTATGGCTACACCTTC.

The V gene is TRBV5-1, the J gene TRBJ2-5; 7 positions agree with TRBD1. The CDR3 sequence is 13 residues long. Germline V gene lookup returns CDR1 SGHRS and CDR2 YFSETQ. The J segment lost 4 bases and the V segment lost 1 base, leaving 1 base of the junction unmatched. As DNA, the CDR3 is TGCGCCAGCAGCTTGAACAGGGGAGAGACCCAGTACTTC. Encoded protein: CASSLNRGETQYF.

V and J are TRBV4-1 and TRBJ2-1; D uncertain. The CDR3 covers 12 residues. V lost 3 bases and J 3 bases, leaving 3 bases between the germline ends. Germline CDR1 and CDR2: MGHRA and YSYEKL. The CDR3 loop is CASSQDYNEQFF. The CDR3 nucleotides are TGCGCCAGCAGCCAGGACTACAATGAGCAGTTCTTC.

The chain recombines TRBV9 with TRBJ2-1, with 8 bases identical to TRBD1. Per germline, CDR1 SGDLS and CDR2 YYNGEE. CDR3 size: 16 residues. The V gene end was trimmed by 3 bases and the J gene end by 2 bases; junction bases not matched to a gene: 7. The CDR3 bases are TGTGCCAGCAGCGCCTACAGGGGGAGAGCCTACAATGAGCAGTTCTTC. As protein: CASSAYRGRAYNEQFF.

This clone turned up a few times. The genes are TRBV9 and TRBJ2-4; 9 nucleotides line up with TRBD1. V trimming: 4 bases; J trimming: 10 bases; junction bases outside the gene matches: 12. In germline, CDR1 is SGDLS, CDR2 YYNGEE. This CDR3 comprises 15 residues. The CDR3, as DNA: TGTGCCAGCAGCCCTGGGACAGGGAGCAGGGAGATTCAGTACTTC. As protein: CASSPGTGSREIQYF.

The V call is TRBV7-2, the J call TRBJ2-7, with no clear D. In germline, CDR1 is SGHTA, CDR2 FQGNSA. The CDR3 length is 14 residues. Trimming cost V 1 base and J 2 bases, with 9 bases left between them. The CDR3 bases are TGTGCCAGCAGCTTAGGGCTATTCCCCTACGAGCAGTACTTC. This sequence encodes CASSLGLFPYEQYF.